This T cell receptor beta chain stems from a study of technical replicates of blood from a few donors. V shed 5 bases and J 9 bases; nucleotides not matched to a gene: 4. CDR1 is LNHDA, CDR2 SQIVND, per germline (reference sequence). This CDR3 comprises 14 residues. The method was immunoSEQ multiplex PCR; TCRdb's version includes in-frame clones alone and lacks a portion of them. This table has about 68,000 clones, about 97% appearing once. The chain uses TRBV19 and TRBJ2-1; 13 bases are a match to TRBD2. The sequence was obtained from a human donor in good health. Sequences were obtained from T cells isolated from PBMCs. CDR3 in DNA: TGTGCCAGTAGTCGGACTAGCGGGAGTGGTGAGCAGTTCTTC. The encoded protein is CASSRTSGSGEQFF. Full variable domain (remainder filled in from reference TRBV19 and TRBJ2-1): DGGITQSPKYLFRKEGQNVTLSCEQNLNHDAMYWYRQDPGQGLRLIYYSQIVNDFQKGDIAEGYSVSREKKESFPLTVTSAQKNPTAFYLCASSRTSGSGEQFFGPGTRLTVL.